Listed below are T cell receptor beta chains from one sample, sequenced in a study of T cells in narcolepsy. TCRdb's table, derived via immunoSEQ multiplex PCR, lists solely in-frame clones and lacks some. This table holds roughly 34,000 clones, about nine tenths found once. Sequencing was done on a sample of CD45RA- memory CD4+ T cells from PBMCs. These receptor sequences come from a human donor with narcolepsy. CDR3s include the opening cysteine and the closing phenylalanine or tryptophan.

j_call | cdr3_length | v_call | cdr3_aa
TRBJ1-2 | 12 | TRBV29-1 | CSVGQGVGGYTF
TRBJ2-7 | 15 | TRBV5-1 | CASSFVAGAAYEQYF
TRBJ2-7 | 14 | TRBV7-2 | CASSFFRTSNEQYF
TRBJ2-2 | 18 | TRBV7-9 | CASAGPNRPGFKTGELFF
TRBJ1-5 | 11 | TRBV6-1 | CASSELPTQHF
TRBJ2-2 | 17 | TRBV5-6 | CASSPWTSGANTGELFF
TRBJ2-7 | 15 | TRBV4-2 | CASSQAVPGLSEQYF
TRBJ1-2 | 13 | TRBV2 | CASSDDSPYGYTF
TRBJ1-2 | 9 | TRBV27 | CASSGSYTF
TRBJ2-2 | 14 | TRBV2 | CASKGTTNTGELFF
NA | 15 | TRBV6-5 | CASPHGTGRSYEQYF
NA | 14 | TRBV6-5 | CASRKPGQGYEQYF
TRBJ2-1 | 16 | TRBV18 | CASSPTGTSGSSEQFF
TRBJ1-5 | 13 | TRBV28 | CAIQGRSYQPQHF
TRBJ2-3 | 16 | TRBV4-3 | CASSQVLLTKGDTQYF
TRBJ2-4 | 16 | TRBV19 | CASSPQLAGARNIQYF
TRBJ2-5 | 16 | TRBV7-6 | CASSLYPREGRETQYF
TRBJ2-2 | 14 | TRBV9 | CASSVIQGSGELFF
TRBJ2-6 | 17 | TRBV4-3 | CASSRQGGDSGANVLTF
TRBJ1-1 | 14 | TRBV5-1 | CASSLAAMNTEAFF
TRBJ1-3 | 14 | TRBV6-5 | CASGEHRSGNTIYF
TRBJ2-1 | 13 | TRBV5-1 | CASSQQGIGEQFF
TRBJ2-7 | 14 | TRBV11-3 | CASSLDTGVYEQYF
TRBJ1-2 | 13 | TRBV5-6 | CASNYGTDYGYTF
TRBJ1-5 | 16 | TRBV28 | CASSLSQPGKGQPQHF
TRBJ2-1 | 14 | TRBV29-1 | CSVAGDRGLNEQFF
TRBJ2-1 | 12 | TRBV7-2 | CASSPETSKQFF
TRBJ2-7 | 14 | TRBV29-1 | CSVEDGISAYEQYF
TRBJ1-6 | 14 | TRBV15 | CATSRGDTDSPLHF
TRBJ1-1 | 14 | TRBV6-1 | CASSEGGGRTEAFF
TRBJ2-3 | 16 | TRBV4-3 | CASSQDPGVRTDTQYF
TRBJ2-3 | 19 | TRBV7-9 | CASSQRQTGTSASTDTQYF
TRBJ1-2 | 16 | TRBV19 | CASDDPRTGKGYGYTF
TRBJ1-1 | 14 | TRBV7-2 | CASSFGQVNTEAFF
TRBJ2-1 | 16 | TRBV4-2 | CASSPLRFARVDEQFF
TRBJ1-3 | 15 | TRBV7-6 | CASSARDGSGNTIYF
TRBJ1-2 | 14 | TRBV2 | CASTPGAANYGYTF
TRBJ2-7 | 16 | TRBV7-2 | CASSLRAGASSYEQYF
TRBJ1-3 | 15 | TRBV9 | CASSVAEGNGNTIYF
TRBJ2-3 | 14 | TRBV6-5 | CASSYSLPGDTQYF
TRBJ2-1 | 11 | TRBV15 | CATIKGNEQFF
TRBJ1-1 | 15 | TRBV2 | CASKSFGTGVTEAFF
TRBJ2-6 | 16 | TRBV7-9 | CASSVNRGAGANVLTF
TRBJ1-2 | 17 | TRBV5-4 | CASSLEGQGAAGGGYTF
TRBJ2-7 | 15 | TRBV28 | CASSLSGTGQYEQYF
TRBJ1-5 | 13 | TRBV19 | CASSTQGGQPQHF
TRBJ2-2 | 15 | TRBV7-9 | CASPPGTTITGELFF
TRBJ1-5 | 16 | TRBV18 | CASSLQGQGPNQPQHF